The source of this TCR beta chain is a study of blood T cell repertoires in COVID-19 (dated by TCRdb to 2018 to 2020). In the study overall: For ImmuneRACE Cohort 3, a participant was defined as recovered based on two consecutive negative NP/OP PCR tests, clearance by a healthcare professional, or resolution of symptoms. The prospective study material was composed of cDNA or gDNA derived from T cells, B-cell-depleted T cells, or PBMCs. The repertoires were released in a freely available public database meant as a resource for research on the immune response to SARS-CoV-2. Samples from collaborators originated in the United States, Italy and Spain and spanned both the acute and convalescent phases of COVID-19. A de-identified subject ID, COVID-19 status, age in years and sex were almost always included in the sample metadata. HLA class I and class II types, where available, came from metadata supplied by the sample provider rather than from assay-based typing. Samples were obtained from the ongoing ImmuneRACE study (first 160 participants) and from over 1,000 subjects provided by 6 global collaborators. Deeply sampled blood TCRbeta repertoires from subjects exposed to, actively infected with, or recovered from COVID-19 were included in the dataset.

Study-level results and caveats: The amount of clinical and demographic metadata varied by source and participant and was provided uncurated.

V is shortened by 0 bases, J by 1 base, and the region joining them spans 10 bases. Reading the germline V gene (reference sequence) gives CDR1 LNHNV and CDR2 YYDKDF. The CDR3 goes from the cysteine to the phenylalanine over 15 residues. This entry keeps only the CDR3 DNA: 45 bases, framed from base 1. The immunoSEQ Assay, a bias-controlled multiplex PCR, was used to amplify TCRbeta CDR3 regions from genomic DNA. As for how the authors treated the data: Within the assay, amplification of reference gene primers was used to estimate how many nucleated cells each sample contained. Sequence reads were collapsed and filtered to measure the absolute abundance of every unique TCRbeta CDR3 rearrangement. For each sample, productive Simpson clonality was calculated as the square root of Simpson's diversity index over productive rearrangements. Held by TCRdb, this immuneACCESS table contains in-frame sequences only and omits some clones. Under half of the omission traces to an unresolved V gene where checked; the cause of the rest is unknown. That table is the source of V, J and clone size, and D and trimming were worked out from the DNA. This sample comprises roughly 210,000 clones, around 87% of them detected only once. The ten largest account for around 7% of the sample.

In the prospective study, participants were about 18 to 89 years old, resided in fewer than 25 geographic areas of the United States, and were enrolled through a virtual design. To assign participants to cohorts, the prospective study relied on clinical history that participants themselves reported in a screening survey and a study questionnaire. Mobile phlebotomists in the prospective study collected whole blood, serum and a nasopharyngeal or oropharyngeal swab from every participant. Participants in the prospective study had the option to provide additional blood draws and questionnaires over an approximately 2-month period. Blood samples from the prospective study were shipped frozen or at room temperature prior to DNA extraction. Only one count was recorded for this clone. Its antigen remains undetermined. The sample holds no much larger clone one base away, and base qualities are not on file.

Sequenced sample: PBMCs or T cells enriched from blood (not recorded which). The sequence is built from TRBV15 and TRBJ2-7; matching of 6 bases hints at TRBD2 as the D gene. This receptor was identified in a young man in a cohort exposed to, infected with or recovered from COVID-19 (not recorded which). The sequenced DNA is TGTGCCACCAGCAGAGATGGGACTGAATCCTACGAGCAGTACTTC. Its product reads: CATSRDGTESYEQYF. Here the CDR3 is joined to the reference TRBV15 and TRBJ2-7 genes, and the full variable domain is: DAMVIQNPRYQVTQFGKPVTLSCSQTLNHNVMYWYQQKSSQAPKLLFHYYDKDFNNEADTPDNFQSRRPNTSFCFLDIRSPGLGDTAMYLCATSRDGTESYEQYFGPGTRLTVT.